The text below deals with one TCR beta chain. The data stem from a study of beta chain features in type 1 diabetes. cDNA synthesis used the whole RNA isolate, giving expressed TCRB sequences. Sequenced by immunoSEQ multiplex PCR; TCRdb stores in-frame clones only, minus some. The sample holds about 150,000 clones, more than 9.5% seen once. This CDR3 has 15 amino acids. Germline V gene sequence: CDR1 SGHTA, CDR2 FQGNSA. V lost 5 bases, J lost 3 bases, and 14 bases lay in between. This sequence originates from a young man in good health. The sequenced sample was central memory CD4+ T cells from blood. This chain joins TRBV7-2 and TRBJ1-5, with D possibly being TRBD1 (5 bases). This CDR3 is CASSQRQTLNQPQHF. CDR3 in DNA: TGTGCCAGCAGCCAACGACAGACTCTCAATCAGCCCCAGCATTTT.